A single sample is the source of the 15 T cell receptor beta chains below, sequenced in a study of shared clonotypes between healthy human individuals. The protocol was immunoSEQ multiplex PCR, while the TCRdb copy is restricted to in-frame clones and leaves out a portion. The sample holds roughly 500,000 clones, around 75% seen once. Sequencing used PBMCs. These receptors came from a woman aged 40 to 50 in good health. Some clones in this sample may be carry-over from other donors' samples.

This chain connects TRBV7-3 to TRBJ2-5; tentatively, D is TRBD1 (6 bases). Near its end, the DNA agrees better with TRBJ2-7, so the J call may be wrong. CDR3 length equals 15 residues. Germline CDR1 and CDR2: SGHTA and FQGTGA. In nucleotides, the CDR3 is TGTGCCAGCAGCTTAAAGCCGGGACACAACTACGAGCAGTACTTC. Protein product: CASSLKPGHNYEQYF.

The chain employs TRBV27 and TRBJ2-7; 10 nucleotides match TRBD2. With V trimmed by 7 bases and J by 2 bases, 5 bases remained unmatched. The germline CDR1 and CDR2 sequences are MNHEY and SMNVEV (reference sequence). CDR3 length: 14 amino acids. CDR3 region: CASTWTSGPYEQYF. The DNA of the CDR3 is TGTGCCAGCACTTGGACTAGCGGTCCCTACGAGCAGTACTTC.

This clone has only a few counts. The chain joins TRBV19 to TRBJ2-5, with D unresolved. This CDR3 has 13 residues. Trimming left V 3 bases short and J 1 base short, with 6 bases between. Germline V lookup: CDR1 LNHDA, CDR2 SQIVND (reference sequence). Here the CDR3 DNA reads TGTGCCAGTAGTATTCTGGGCCAAGAGACCCAGTACTTC. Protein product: CASSILGQETQYF.

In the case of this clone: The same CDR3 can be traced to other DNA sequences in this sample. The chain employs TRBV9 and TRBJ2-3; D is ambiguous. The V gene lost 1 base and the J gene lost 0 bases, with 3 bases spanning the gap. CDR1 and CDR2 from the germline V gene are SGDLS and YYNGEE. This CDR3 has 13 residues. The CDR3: CASSVRSTDTQYF. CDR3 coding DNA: TGTGCCAGCAGCGTAAGGAGCACAGATACGCAGTATTTT. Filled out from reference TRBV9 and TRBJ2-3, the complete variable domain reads DSGVTQTPKHLITATGQRVTLRCSPRSGDLSVYWYQQSLDQGLQFLIQYYNGEERAKGNILERFSAQQFPDLHSELNLSSLELGDSALYFCASSVRSTDTQYFGPGTRLTVL.

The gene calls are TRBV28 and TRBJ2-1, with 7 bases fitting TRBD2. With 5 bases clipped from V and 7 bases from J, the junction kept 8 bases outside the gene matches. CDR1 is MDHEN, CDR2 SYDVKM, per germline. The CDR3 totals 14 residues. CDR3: CASSKAGKRNEQFF. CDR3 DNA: TGTGCCAGCAGTAAAGCGGGAAAGAGGAATGAGCAGTTCTTC. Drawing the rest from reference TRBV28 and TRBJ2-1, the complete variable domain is DVKVTQSSRYLVKRTGEKVFLECVQDMDHENMFWYRQDPGLGLRLIYFSYDVKMKEKGDIPEGYSVSREKKERFSLILESASTNQTSMYLCASSKAGKRNEQFFGPGTRLTVL.

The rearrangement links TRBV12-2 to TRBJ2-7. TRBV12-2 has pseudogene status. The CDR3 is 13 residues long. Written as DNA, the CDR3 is TGTGCAAGTCGCTTAGAGGGTTTTTACGAGCAGTACTTC. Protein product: CASRLEGFYEQYF.

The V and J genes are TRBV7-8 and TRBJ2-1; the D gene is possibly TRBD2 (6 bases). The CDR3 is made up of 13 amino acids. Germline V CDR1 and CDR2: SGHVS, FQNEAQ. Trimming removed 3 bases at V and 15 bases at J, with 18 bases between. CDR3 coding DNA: TGTGCCAGCAGCTTCGACACGGGGGATCAGGCGTTCTTC. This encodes CASSFDTGDQAFF.

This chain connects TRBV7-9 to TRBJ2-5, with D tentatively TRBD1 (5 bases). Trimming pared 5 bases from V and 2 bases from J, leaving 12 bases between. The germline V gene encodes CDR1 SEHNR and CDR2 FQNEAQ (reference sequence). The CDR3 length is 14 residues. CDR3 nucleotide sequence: TGTGCCAGCAGCACGAGACAGCCTCAAGAGACCCAGTACTTC. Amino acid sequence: CASSTRQPQETQYF. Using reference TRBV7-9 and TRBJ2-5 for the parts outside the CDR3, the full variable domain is DTGVSQNPRHKITKRGQNVTFRCDPISEHNRLYWYRQTLGQGPEFLTYFQNEAQLEKSRLLSDRFSAERPKGSFSTLEIQRTEQGDSAMYLCASSTRQPQETQYFGPGTRLLVL.

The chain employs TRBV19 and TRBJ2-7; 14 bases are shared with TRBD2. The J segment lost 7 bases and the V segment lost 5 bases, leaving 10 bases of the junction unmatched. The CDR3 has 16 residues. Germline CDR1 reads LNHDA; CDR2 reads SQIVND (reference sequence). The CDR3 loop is CASSPRGLAGAVEQYF. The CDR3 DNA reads TGTGCCAGTAGTCCCCGGGGACTAGCGGGAGCGGTGGAGCAGTACTTC.

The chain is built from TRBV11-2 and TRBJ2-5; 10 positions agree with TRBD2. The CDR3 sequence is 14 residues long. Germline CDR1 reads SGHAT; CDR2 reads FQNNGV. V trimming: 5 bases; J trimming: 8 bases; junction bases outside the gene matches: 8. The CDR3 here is CASSTLAGVVTQYF. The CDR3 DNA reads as TGTGCCAGCAGCACCCTAGCGGGAGTAGTTACCCAGTACTTC.

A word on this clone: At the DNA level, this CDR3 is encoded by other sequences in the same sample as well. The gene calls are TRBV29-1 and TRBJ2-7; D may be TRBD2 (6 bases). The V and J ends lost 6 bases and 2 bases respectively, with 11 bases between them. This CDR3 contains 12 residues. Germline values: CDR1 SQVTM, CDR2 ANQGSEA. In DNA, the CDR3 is TGCAGCGTGCGGGACGGGACCTACGAGCAGTACTTC. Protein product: CSVRDGTYEQYF.

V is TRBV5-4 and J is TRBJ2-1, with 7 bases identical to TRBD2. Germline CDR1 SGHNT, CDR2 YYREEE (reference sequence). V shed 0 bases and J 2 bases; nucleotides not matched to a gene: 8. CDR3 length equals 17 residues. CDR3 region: CASSLGSGGRPYNEQFF. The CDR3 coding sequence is TGTGCCAGCAGCTTGGGGTCGGGCGGGAGACCCTACAATGAGCAGTTCTTC.

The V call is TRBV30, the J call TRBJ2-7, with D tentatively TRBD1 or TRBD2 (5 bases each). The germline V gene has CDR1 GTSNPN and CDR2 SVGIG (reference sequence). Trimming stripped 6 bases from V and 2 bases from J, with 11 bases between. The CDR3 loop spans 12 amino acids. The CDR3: CACSGTPYEQYF. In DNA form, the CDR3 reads TGTGCCTGTTCCGGGACCCCCTACGAGCAGTACTTC. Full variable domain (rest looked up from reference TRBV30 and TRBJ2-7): SQTIHQWPATLVQPVGSPLSLECTVEGTSNPNLYWYRQAAGRGLQLLFYSVGIGQISSEVPQNLSASRPQDRQFILSSKKLLLSDSGFYLCACSGTPYEQYFGPGTRLTVT.

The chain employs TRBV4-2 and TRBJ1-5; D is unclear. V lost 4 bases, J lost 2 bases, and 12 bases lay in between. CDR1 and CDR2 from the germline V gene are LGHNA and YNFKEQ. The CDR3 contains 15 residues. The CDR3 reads CASSLDHGGNQPQHF. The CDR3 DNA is TGTGCCAGCAGCCTAGACCATGGGGGCAATCAGCCCCAGCATTTT.

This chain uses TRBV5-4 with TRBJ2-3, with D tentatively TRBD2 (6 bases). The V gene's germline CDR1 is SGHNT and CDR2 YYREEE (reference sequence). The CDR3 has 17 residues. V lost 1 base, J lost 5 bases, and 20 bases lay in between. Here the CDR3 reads CASSLSGGIRGRDTQYF. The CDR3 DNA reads TGTGCCAGCAGCTTGAGTGGGGGAATTCGGGGGAGAGATACGCAGTATTTT.